Included here is one TCR beta chain sequence, with context. The sample originates from a study of shared clonotypes between healthy human individuals. Profiled with immunoSEQ multiplex PCR; TCRdb holds only in-frame clones, not every one. The data hold about 530,000 clones, with 75% to 80% observed a single time. V trimming: 1 base; J trimming: 4 bases; junction bases outside the gene matches: 11. The CDR3 extends over 17 amino acids. CDR1 MDHEN and CDR2 SYDVKM come from the germline V gene. The chain uses TRBV28 and TRBJ2-5, with 8 bases aligning to TRBD2. The TCR comes from a woman aged 35 to 49 in good health. Some clones in this sample may be carry-over from other donors' samples. The sequencing input was PBMCs. The DNA for the CDR3 is TGTGCCAGCAGTTTATTGTCTTTGCGGGGGGTGCGAGAGACCCAGTACTTC. It encodes CASSLLSLRGVRETQYF.